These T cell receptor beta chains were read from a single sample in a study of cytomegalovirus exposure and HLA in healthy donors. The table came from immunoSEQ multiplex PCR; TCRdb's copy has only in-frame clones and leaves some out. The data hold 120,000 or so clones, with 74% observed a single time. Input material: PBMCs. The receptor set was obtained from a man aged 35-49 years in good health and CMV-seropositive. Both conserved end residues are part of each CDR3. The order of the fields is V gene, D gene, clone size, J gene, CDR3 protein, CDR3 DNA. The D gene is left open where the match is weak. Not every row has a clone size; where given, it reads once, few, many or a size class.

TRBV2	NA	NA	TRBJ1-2	CASSEYVRGVGYTF	TGTGCCAGCAGTGAATATGTCAGGGGTGTCGGCTACACCTTC
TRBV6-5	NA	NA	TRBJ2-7	CASSLLGQHPYEQYF	TGTGCCAGCAGCCTACTGGGACAACACCCCTACGAGCAGTACTTC
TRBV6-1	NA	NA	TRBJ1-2	CASSEDTNYGYTF	TGTGCCAGCAGTGAAGACACGAACTATGGCTACACCTTC
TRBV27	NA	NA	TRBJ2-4	CASSPKSAAGIQYF	TGTGCCAGCAGTCCGAAATCTGCGGCTGGCATTCAGTACTTC
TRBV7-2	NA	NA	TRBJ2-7	CASSLEATYEQYF	TGTGCCAGCAGCTTAGAAGCGACCTACGAGCAGTACTTC
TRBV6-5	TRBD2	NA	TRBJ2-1	CASRGTGTSVEQFF	TGTGCCAGCAGGGGTACCGGGACTAGCGTGGAGCAGTTCTTC
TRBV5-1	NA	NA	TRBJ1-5	CASSFNGAPDQPQHF	TGCGCCAGCAGCTTTAATGGGGCTCCCGATCAGCCCCAGCATTTT
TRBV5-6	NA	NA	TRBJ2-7	CASSRPRTPYEQYF	TGTGCCAGCAGCCGGCCCAGGACACCCTACGAGCAGTACTTC
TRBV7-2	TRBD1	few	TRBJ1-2	CASSLSPSGDRRGYTF	TGTGCCAGCAGCTTATCCCCATCAGGGGACAGGCGCGGCTACACCTTC
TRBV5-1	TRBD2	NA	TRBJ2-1	CASSLGLAGGNEQFF	TGTGCCAGCAGCTTAGGACTAGCGGGAGGTAATGAGCAGTTCTTC
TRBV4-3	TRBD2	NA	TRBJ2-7	CASSPMLAGGFEQYF	TGCGCCAGCAGCCCTATGCTAGCGGGAGGGTTCGAGCAGTACTTC
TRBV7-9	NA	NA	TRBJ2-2	CASSFSLDAGELFF	TGTGCCAGCAGCTTTAGTCTTGATGCAGGGGAGCTGTTTTTT
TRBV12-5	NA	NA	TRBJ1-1	CASGLGGGRGTEAFF	TGTGCTAGTGGTTTGGGGGGGGGCAGGGGCACTGAAGCTTTCTTT
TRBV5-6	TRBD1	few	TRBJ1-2	CASSPADREGGYTF	TGTGCCAGCAGCCCCGCGGACAGGGAGGGAGGCTACACCTTC
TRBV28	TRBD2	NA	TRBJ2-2	CASSLSGTSANTGELFF	TGTGCCAGCAGTTTAAGTGGGACTAGCGCAAACACCGGGGAGCTGTTTTTT
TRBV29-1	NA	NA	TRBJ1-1	CSVDRMNTEAFF	TGCAGCGTTGACAGGATGAACACTGAAGCTTTCTTT
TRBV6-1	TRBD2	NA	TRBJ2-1	CASSTQGLAGKIRFF	TGTGCCAGCAGTACCCAGGGACTAGCGGGCAAAATCCGGTTCTTC
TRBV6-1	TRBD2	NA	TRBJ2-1	CASSEAPSGSSYNEQFF	TGTGCCAGCAGTGAAGCGCCTAGCGGGAGCTCCTACAATGAGCAGTTCTTC
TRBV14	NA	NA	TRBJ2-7	CASSQAGGQPYEQYF	TGTGCCAGCAGCCAAGCCGGTGGACAACCCTACGAGCAGTACTTC
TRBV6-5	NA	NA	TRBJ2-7	CASSSGQRYEQYF	TGTGCCAGCAGTTCAGGACAGAGATACGAGCAGTACTTC
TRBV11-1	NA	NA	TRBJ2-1	CASSLGRRNAEQFF	TGTGCCAGCAGCTTAGGACGGAGAAACGCTGAGCAGTTCTTC
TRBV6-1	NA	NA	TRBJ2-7	CASSEWGHEQYF	TGTGCCAGCAGTGAATGGGGCCACGAGCAGTACTTC
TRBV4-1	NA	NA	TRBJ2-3	CASSQESVVYTDTQYF	TGCGCCAGCAGCCAAGAATCAGTCGTTTACACAGATACGCAGTATTTT
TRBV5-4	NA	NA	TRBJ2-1	CASSLIGTGSYNEQFF	TGTGCCAGCAGCTTGATAGGGACTGGCTCCTACAATGAGCAGTTCTTC